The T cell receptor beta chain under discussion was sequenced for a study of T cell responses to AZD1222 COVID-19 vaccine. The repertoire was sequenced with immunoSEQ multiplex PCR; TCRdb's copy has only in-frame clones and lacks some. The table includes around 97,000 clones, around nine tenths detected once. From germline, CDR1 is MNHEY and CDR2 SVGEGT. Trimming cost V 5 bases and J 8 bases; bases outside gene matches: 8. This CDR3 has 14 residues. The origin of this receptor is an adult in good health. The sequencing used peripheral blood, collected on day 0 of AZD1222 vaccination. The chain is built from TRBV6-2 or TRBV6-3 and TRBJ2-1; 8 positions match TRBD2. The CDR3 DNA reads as TGTGCCAGCAGTATACGGGAGGGGGGCGATGAGCAGTTCTTC. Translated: CASSIREGGDEQFF.